The 16 T cell receptor beta chains reported below all come from one sample, sequenced in a study of T cell responses to AZD1222 COVID-19 vaccine. Sequenced by immunoSEQ multiplex PCR; TCRdb stores in-frame clones only, minus some. There are approximately 88,000 clones in the sample; 85% to 90% occur only once, and less than 5% lies in the top ten. Specimen: peripheral blood, collected 28 days after the second AZD1222 dose. These receptors originate from an adult who received the AZD1222 COVID-19 vaccine.

The chain links TRBV6-4 to TRBJ2-3, with 7 positions matching TRBD1. Trimming at V came to 2 bases and at J to 2 bases, leaving 1 base not matched to a gene. Germline V gene data show CDR1 as MRHNA and CDR2 as SNTAGT. The CDR3 contains 14 residues. CDR3 loop: CASSDTGDTDTQYF. In DNA form, the CDR3 reads TGTGCCAGCAGTGACACAGGGGACACAGATACGCAGTATTTT.

The rearrangement uses TRBV6-5 and TRBJ2-7, with D tentatively TRBD1 (5 bases). The CDR3 extends over 13 amino acids. The germline CDR1 and CDR2 sequences are MNHEY and SVGAGI. V lost 6 bases to trimming and J lost 3 bases, with 12 bases between them. Here the CDR3 DNA reads TGTGCCAGCAGGCTGGACACTAACTACGAGCAGTACTTC. This gives the protein CASRLDTNYEQYF.

The V and J genes are TRBV11-2 and TRBJ2-1, with 11 nucleotides matching TRBD2. With 6 bases clipped from V and 7 bases from J, the junction kept 5 bases outside the gene matches. Germline assignment: CDR1 SGHAT and CDR2 FQNNGV. This CDR3 has 14 residues. The CDR3 region is CASRLAGGGNEQFF. As DNA, the CDR3 is TGTGCCAGCAGGCTAGCGGGGGGTGGGAATGAGCAGTTCTTC.

The chain joins TRBV7-9 to TRBJ1-5; D call uncertain. Germline V gene data show CDR1 as SEHNR and CDR2 as FQNEAQ (reference sequence). V lost 3 bases to trimming and J lost 7 bases, with 7 bases between them. The CDR3 runs 12 residues. CDR3 protein: CASSFDRQPQHF. The CDR3, as DNA: TGTGCCAGCAGCTTCGATAGGCAGCCCCAGCATTTT.

The chain has TRBV7-9 and TRBJ2-1; TRBD2 matches at 8 bases. The CDR3 loop spans 18 amino acids. The germline CDR1 and CDR2 sequences are SEHNR and FQNEAQ (reference sequence). The V segment lost 1 base and the J segment 5 bases; nucleotides outside the gene matches: 13. In DNA, the CDR3 is TGTGCCAGCAGCTTAGTCAAAACTAGCGGAAAAATTAACAATGAGCAGTTCTTC. This gives the protein CASSLVKTSGKINNEQFF.

The chain uses TRBV10-1 and TRBJ1-1, with 7 bases aligning to TRBD1. CDR1 is WNHNN and CDR2 is SYGVQD in the germline V gene (reference sequence). CDR3 length: 13 residues. V trimming: 0 bases; J trimming: 10 bases; junction bases outside the gene matches: 5. The DNA for the CDR3 is TGCGCCAGCAGTGAGTCAGGGGGCGCGAGAGCTTTCTTT. This translates into CASSESGGARAFF.

This clone was seen only once. The genes are TRBV5-1 and TRBJ2-1; D is undetermined. The CDR3 sequence is 15 residues long. V lost 5 bases to trimming and J lost 9 bases, with 21 bases between them. CDR1 and CDR2 (germline): SGHRS, YFSETQ. The CDR3 DNA is TGCGCCAGCAGGGTAGGATCATACGCGACCTCTGAGCAGTTCTTC. This sequence encodes CASRVGSYATSEQFF. Full variable domain (outside the CDR3, taken from reference TRBV5-1 and TRBJ2-1): KAGVTQTPRYLIKTRGQQVTLSCSPISGHRSVSWYQQTPGQGLQFLFEYFSETQRNKGNFPGRFSGRQFSNSRSEMNVSTLELGDSALYLCASRVGSYATSEQFFGPGTRLTVL.

This chain connects TRBV5-6 to TRBJ1-1; maybe TRBD1 (6 bases). The germline gives CDR1 SGHDT, CDR2 YYEEEE. The CDR3 totals 16 residues. Trimming took 4 bases from V and 5 from J, leaving 21 bases between them. CDR3 protein: CASSLGDNRDGTEAFF. The CDR3 region has the DNA TGTGCCAGCAGCCTAGGTGACAACAGGGACGGAACTGAAGCTTTCTTT.

DNA for the CDR3: TGTGCCAGCAGTTACTCGCAGGGGGGCACCTACGAGCAGTACTTC. Amino acid sequence: CASSYSQGGTYEQYF. The chain uses TRBV6-5 and TRBJ2-7; D is perhaps TRBD1 (7 bases). Trimming removed 0 bases at V and 2 bases at J, with 11 bases between. This CDR3 spans 15 amino acids. Germline lookup yields CDR1 MNHEY and CDR2 SVGAGI.

This rearrangement joins TRBV7-9 to TRBJ1-4, with 7 positions matching TRBD1. V shed 5 bases and J 5 bases; nucleotides not matched to a gene: 8. The CDR3 covers 15 residues. The germline gives CDR1 SEHNR, CDR2 FQNEAQ (reference sequence). CDR3 nucleotides: TGTGCCAGCAGCCGTAGGACAGGCAACAATGAAAAACTGTTTTTT. Translation gives CASSRRTGNNEKLFF. The full variable domain, completed using reference TRBV7-9 and TRBJ1-4, is DTGVSQNPRHKITKRGQNVTFRCDPISEHNRLYWYRQTLGQGPEFLTYFQNEAQLEKSRLLSDRFSAERPKGSFSTLEIQRTEQGDSAMYLCASSRRTGNNEKLFFGSGTQLSVL.

This rearrangement joins TRBV5-4 to TRBJ2-5; TRBD2 matches 14 bases. This CDR3 is 16 amino acids long. The junction had 8 bases not matched to a gene; V was cut back by 5 bases and J by 5 bases. Germline V lookup: CDR1 SGHNT, CDR2 YYREEE (reference sequence). The CDR3 sequence is CASRGTSGGSRETQYF. The CDR3 region has the DNA TGTGCCAGCAGAGGGACTAGCGGGGGCTCTCGGGAGACCCAGTACTTC.

The chain uses TRBV2 and TRBJ2-2, with D possibly matching TRBD1 (5 bases). The CDR3 is 17 amino acids. CDR1 and CDR2 from the germline V gene are SNHLY and FYNNEI. V dropped 7 bases and J dropped 1 base, with 19 bases sitting between them. CDR3 in DNA: TGTGCCAGCACCCAAGGGGAAGGACACTTGAACACCGGGGAGCTGTTTTTT. Encoded protein: CASTQGEGHLNTGELFF.

This rearrangement joins TRBV4-1 to TRBJ1-2; 7 nucleotides align to TRBD1. The CDR3 length is 16 residues. Germline V gives CDR1 MGHRA, CDR2 YSYEKL. V was pared by 0 bases and J by 5 bases, with 9 bases of the junction left unmatched. CDR3 loop: CASSQESGGSWYGYTF. The CDR3 DNA sequence: TGCGCCAGCAGCCAAGAGTCAGGGGGAAGTTGGTATGGCTACACCTTC.

This clone has only a few counts. This chain links TRBV2 with TRBJ1-2; D is uncertain. Trimming left V 4 bases short and J 8 bases short, with 14 bases between. The CDR3 runs 13 residues. Looked up from germline, CDR1 is SNHLY and CDR2 is FYNNEI. CDR3: CASSGADKTGYTF. The CDR3 nucleotides are TGTGCCAGCAGTGGGGCCGACAAAACGGGCTACACCTTC.

V is TRBV7-8 and J is TRBJ1-5, with 7 bases fitting TRBD1. V lost 5 bases to trimming and J lost 6 bases; unmatched junction nucleotides: 10. CDR1 and CDR2 (germline): SGHVS, FQNEAQ. The CDR3 is 15 amino acids. CDR3 coding DNA: TGTGCCAGCAGCACCGGGACAGAGGGATTTCAGCCCCAGCATTTT. Its protein product is CASSTGTEGFQPQHF.

The chain links TRBV15 to TRBJ2-3; the D is unclear. The ends were cut back, 3 bases at V and 6 bases at J, with 19 bases in the middle. The CDR3 consists of 16 residues. Per germline, CDR1 LNHNV and CDR2 YYDKDF (reference sequence). The CDR3 region is CATSSGRRSNTDTQYF. CDR3 in DNA: TGTGCCACCAGCAGCGGACGTAGGTCCAATACGGATACGCAGTATTTT.